This section outlines one T cell receptor (beta chain) sequence together with its context. Its antigen is not identified. Researchers ran the PCR with 60 Vbeta and 13 Jbeta primers. The protocol was immunoSEQ multiplex PCR, while the TCRdb copy is restricted to in-frame clones and leaves out a portion. The table shows 160,000 or so clones, with roughly 80% occurring only once. The sample is drawn from a study of cytomegalovirus exposure and HLA in healthy donors. Findings and caveats of the study: Available immune exposure information covered CMV serostatus only. Clonal expansion, a later analysis showed, was greater in HLA-associated TCR beta chains than in equally common others.

Healthy bone marrow donors made up the donors. Trimming cost V 3 bases and J 4 bases; bases outside gene matches: 6. The CDR3 has 14 residues. The germline CDR1 and CDR2 sequences are SGHRS and YFSETQ. Specimen: PBMCs. This TCR came from a man in his fifties in good health and CMV-seropositive. The chain couples TRBV5-1 to TRBJ1-2; 7 bases are a match to TRBD1. The CDR3 bases are TGCGCCAGCAGCTCTCGACAGGGAGGCTATGGCTACACCTTC. Translated: CASSSRQGGYGYTF.